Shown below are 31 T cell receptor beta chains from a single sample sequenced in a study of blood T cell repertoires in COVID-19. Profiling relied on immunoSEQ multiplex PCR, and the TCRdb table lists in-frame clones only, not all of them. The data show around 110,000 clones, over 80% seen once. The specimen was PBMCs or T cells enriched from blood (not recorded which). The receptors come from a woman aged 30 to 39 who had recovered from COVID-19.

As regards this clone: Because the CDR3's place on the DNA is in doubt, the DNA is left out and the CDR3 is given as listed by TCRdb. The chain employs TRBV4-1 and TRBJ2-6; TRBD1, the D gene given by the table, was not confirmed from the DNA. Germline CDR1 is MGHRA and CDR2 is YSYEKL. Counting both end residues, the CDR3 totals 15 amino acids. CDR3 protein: CASSQDHLVGAGSDF.

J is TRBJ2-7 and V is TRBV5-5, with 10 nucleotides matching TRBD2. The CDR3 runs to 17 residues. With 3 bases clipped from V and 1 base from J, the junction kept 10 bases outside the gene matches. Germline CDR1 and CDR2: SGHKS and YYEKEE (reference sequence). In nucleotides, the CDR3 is TGTGCCAGCAGCTCCCCCCTTGGACTAGCGGAATCCTACGAGCAGTACTTC. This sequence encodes CASSSPLGLAESYEQYF.

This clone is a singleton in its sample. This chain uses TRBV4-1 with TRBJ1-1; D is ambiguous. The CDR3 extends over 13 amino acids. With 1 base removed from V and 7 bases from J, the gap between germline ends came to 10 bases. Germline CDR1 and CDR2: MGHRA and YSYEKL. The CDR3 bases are TGCGCCAGCAGCCAAGGAGGGTTGGGTGAAGCTTTCTTT. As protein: CASSQGGLGEAFF.

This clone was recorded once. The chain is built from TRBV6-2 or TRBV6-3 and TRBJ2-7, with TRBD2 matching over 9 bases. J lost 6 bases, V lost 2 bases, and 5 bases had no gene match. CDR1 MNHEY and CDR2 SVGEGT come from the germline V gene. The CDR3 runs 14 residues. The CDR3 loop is CASSYGRLAVEQYF. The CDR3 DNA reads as TGTGCCAGCAGTTACGGTCGACTAGCGGTCGAGCAGTACTTC.

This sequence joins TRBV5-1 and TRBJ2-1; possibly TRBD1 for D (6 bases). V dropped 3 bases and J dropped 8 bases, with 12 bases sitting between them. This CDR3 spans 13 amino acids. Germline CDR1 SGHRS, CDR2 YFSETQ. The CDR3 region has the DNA TGCGCCAGCAGCTCCAGGGGCAAGGATGAGCAGTTCTTC. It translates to CASSSRGKDEQFF.

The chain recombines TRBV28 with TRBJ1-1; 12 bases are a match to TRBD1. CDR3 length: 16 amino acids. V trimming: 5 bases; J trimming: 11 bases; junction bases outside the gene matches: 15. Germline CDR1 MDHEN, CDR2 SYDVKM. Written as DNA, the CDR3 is TGTGCCAGCAGTAGGGGGACAGGGGGCGGTTGGATGAGGGCTTTCTTT. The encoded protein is CASSRGTGGGWMRAFF.

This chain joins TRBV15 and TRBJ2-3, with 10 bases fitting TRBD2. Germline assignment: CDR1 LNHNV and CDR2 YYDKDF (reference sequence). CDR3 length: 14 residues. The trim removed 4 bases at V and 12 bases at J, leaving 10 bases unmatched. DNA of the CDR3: TGTGCCACCAGCAATCGGACTAGCGGTGTAAATCAGTATTTT. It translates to CATSNRTSGVNQYF.

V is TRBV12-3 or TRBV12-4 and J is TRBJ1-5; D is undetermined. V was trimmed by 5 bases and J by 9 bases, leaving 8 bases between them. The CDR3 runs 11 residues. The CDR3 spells CASSLSGPQHF. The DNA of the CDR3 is TGTGCCAGCAGTCTTAGTGGGCCCCAGCATTTT.

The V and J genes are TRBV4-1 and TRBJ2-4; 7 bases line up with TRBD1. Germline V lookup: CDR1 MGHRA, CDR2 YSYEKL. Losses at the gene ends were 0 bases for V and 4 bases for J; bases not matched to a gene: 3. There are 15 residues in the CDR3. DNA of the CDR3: TGCGCCAGCAGCCAAGATCAGGGGGAGAAAAACATTCAGTACTTC. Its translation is CASSQDQGEKNIQYF.

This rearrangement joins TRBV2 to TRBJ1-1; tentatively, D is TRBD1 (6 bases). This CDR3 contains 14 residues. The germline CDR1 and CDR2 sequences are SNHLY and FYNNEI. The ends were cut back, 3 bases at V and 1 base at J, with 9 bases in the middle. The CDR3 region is CASSEGTWNTEAFF. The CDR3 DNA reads TGTGCCAGCAGTGAGGGGACATGGAACACTGAAGCTTTCTTT.

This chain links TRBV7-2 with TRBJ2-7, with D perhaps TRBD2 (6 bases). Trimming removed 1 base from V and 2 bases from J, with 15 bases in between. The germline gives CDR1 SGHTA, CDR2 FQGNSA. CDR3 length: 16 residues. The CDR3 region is CASSLGGGKTTYEQYF. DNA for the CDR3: TGTGCCAGCAGCTTAGGGGGAGGAAAAACTACCTACGAGCAGTACTTC.

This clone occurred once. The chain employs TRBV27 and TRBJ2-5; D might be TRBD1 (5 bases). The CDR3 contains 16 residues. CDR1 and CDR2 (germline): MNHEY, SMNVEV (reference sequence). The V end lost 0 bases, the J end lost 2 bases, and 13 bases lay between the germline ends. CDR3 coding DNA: TGTGCCAGCAGTTTATCGTTTGGGGCGAGTCAAGAGACCCAGTACTTC. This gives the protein CASSLSFGASQETQYF.

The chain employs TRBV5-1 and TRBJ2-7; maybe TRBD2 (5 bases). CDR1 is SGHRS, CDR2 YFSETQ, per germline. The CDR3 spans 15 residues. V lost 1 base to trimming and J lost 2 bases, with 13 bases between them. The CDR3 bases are TGCGCCAGCAGCTTGTCACCCGGGATCGCCTACGAGCAGTACTTC. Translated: CASSLSPGIAYEQYF.

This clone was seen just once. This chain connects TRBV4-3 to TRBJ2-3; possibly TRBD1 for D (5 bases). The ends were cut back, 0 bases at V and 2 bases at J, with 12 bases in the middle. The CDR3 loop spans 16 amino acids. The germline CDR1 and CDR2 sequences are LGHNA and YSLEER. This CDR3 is CASSQEPGRLTDTQYF. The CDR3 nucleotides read TGCGCCAGCAGCCAAGAGCCAGGGCGGCTCACAGATACGCAGTATTTT.

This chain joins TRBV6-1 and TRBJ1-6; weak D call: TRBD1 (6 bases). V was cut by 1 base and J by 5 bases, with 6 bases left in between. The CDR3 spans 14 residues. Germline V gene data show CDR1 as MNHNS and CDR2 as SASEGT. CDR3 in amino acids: CASSEGQDNSPLHF. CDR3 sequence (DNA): TGTGCCAGCAGTGAAGGACAGGATAATTCACCCCTCCACTTT.

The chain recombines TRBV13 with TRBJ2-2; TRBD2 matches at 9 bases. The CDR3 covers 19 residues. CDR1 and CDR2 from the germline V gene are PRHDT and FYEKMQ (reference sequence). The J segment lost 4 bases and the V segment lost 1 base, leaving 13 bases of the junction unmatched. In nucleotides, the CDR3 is TGTGCCAGCAGCTTAGAGTCATGGCCTAGCGGGAAGAGCACCGGGGAGCTGTTTTTT. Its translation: CASSLESWPSGKSTGELFF.

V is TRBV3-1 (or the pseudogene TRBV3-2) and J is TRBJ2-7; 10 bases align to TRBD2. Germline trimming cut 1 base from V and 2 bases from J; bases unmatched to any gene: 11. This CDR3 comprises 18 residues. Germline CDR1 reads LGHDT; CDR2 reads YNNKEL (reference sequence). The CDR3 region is CASSQGPGSGRVAYEQYF. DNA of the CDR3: TGTGCCAGCAGCCAAGGCCCTGGGAGCGGGAGGGTCGCCTACGAGCAGTACTTC.

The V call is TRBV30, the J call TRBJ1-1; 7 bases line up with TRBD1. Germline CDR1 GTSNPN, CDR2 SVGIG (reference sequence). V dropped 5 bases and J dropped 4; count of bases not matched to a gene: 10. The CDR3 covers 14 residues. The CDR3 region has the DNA TGTGCCTGGGTCGGACAGGTGGGATTCACTGAAGCTTTCTTT. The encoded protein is CAWVGQVGFTEAFF. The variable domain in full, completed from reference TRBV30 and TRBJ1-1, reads SQTIHQWPATLVQPVGSPLSLECTVEGTSNPNLYWYRQAAGRGLQLLFYSVGIGQISSEVPQNLSASRPQDRQFILSSKKLLLSDSGFYLCAWVGQVGFTEAFFGQGTRLTVV.

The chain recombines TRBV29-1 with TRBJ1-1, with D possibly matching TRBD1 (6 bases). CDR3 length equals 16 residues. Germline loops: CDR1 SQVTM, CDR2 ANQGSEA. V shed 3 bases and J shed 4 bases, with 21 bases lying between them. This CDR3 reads CSVDTTGTRYATEAFF. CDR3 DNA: TGCAGCGTTGATACCACAGGGACGCGCTACGCCACTGAAGCTTTCTTT.

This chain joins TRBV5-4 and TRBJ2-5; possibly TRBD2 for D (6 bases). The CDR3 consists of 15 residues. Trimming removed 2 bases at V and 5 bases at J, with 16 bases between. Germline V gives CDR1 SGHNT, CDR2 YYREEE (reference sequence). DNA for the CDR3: TGTGCCAGCAGCTTAATAACGGGAGAGAGTGAGACCCAGTACTTC. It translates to CASSLITGESETQYF.

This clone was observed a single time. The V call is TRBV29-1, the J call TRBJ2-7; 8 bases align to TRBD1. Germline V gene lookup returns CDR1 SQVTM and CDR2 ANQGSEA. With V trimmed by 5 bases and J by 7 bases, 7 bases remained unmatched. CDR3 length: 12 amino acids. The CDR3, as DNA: TGCAGCGTTACGCAGGGGGCTGGTGAGCAGTACTTC. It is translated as CSVTQGAGEQYF.

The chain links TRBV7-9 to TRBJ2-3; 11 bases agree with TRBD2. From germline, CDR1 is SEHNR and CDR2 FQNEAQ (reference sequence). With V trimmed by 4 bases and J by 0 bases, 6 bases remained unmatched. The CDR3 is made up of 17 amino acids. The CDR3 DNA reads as TGTGCCAGCAGCTCCGGACTAGCGGGTACTAGCACAGATACGCAGTATTTT. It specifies CASSSGLAGTSTDTQYF.

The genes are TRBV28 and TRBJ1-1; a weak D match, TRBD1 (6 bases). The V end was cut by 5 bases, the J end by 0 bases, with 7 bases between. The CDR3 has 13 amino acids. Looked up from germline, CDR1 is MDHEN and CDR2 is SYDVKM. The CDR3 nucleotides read TGTGCCAGCAGTCCAGGGGTGAACACTGAAGCTTTCTTT. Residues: CASSPGVNTEAFF. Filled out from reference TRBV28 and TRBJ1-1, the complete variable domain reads DVKVTQSSRYLVKRTGEKVFLECVQDMDHENMFWYRQDPGLGLRLIYFSYDVKMKEKGDIPEGYSVSREKKERFSLILESASTNQTSMYLCASSPGVNTEAFFGQGTRLTVV.

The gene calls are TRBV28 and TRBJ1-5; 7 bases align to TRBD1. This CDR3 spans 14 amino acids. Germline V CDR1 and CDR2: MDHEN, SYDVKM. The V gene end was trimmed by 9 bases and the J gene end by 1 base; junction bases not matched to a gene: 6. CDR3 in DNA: TGTGCCAGTACACAGGGGTTGAGCAATCAGCCCCAGCATTTT. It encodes CASTQGLSNQPQHF.

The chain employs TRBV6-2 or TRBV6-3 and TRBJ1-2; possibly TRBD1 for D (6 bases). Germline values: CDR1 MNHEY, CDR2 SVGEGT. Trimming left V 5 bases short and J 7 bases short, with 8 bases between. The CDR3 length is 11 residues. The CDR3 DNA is TGTGCCAGCAGTACAGGGCTTGGCTACACCTTC. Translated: CASSTGLGYTF.

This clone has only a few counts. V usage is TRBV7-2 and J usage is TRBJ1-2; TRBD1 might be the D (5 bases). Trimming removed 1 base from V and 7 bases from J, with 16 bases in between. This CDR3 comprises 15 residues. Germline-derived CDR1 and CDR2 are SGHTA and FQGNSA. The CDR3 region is CASSLDPARVRGYTF. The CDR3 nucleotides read TGTGCCAGCAGCTTAGACCCCGCCAGGGTACGTGGCTACACCTTC. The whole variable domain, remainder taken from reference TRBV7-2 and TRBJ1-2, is GAGVSQSPSNKVTEKGKDVELRCDPISGHTALYWYRQSLGQGLEFLIYFQGNSAPDKSGLPSDRFSAERTGGSVSTLTIQRTQQEDSAVYLCASSLDPARVRGYTFGSGTRLTVV.

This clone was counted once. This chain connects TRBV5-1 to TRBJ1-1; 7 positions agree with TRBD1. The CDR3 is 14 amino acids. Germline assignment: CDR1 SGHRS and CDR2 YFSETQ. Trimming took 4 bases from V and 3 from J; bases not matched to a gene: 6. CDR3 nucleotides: TGCGCCAGCAGCATAGACAGGGCGGACACTGAAGCTTTCTTT. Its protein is CASSIDRADTEAFF.

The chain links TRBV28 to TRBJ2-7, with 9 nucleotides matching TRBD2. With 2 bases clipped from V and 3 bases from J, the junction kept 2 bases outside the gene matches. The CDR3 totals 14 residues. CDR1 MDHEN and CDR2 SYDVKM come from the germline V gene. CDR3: CASSLRAGGYEQYF. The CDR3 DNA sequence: TGTGCCAGCAGTTTACGAGCGGGAGGCTACGAGCAGTACTTC.

The CDR3 sequence is CASRAKDRGSFEPQHF. The CDR3 DNA reads as TGTGCCAGTAGAGCTAAAGACAGGGGGAGCTTCGAGCCCCAGCATTTT. V and J are TRBV19 and TRBJ1-5; 9 nucleotides align to TRBD1. Germline V CDR1 and CDR2: LNHDA, SQIVND (reference sequence). CDR3 size: 16 residues. Trimming cost V 6 bases and J 8 bases; bases outside gene matches: 14.

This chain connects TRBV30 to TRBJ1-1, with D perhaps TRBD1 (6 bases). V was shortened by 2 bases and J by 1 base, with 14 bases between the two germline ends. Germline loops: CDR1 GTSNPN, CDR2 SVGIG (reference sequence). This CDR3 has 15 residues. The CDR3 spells CAWSHTGFWNTEAFF. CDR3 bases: TGTGCCTGGAGTCATACAGGGTTTTGGAACACTGAAGCTTTCTTT.

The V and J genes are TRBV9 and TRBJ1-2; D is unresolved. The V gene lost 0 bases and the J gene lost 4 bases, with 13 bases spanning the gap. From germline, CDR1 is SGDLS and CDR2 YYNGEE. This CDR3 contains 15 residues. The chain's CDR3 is CASSVAGGPIYGYTF. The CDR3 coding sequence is TGTGCCAGCAGCGTAGCTGGCGGCCCCATCTATGGCTACACCTTC.